This T cell receptor beta chain came from a study of cytomegalovirus exposure and HLA in healthy donors. The J segment lost 12 bases and the V segment lost 5 bases, leaving 6 bases of the junction unmatched. The germline V gene encodes CDR1 MNHEY and CDR2 SMNVEV (reference sequence). The CDR3 consists of 11 residues. Whole-study findings and limits: It is likely that the observed cluster of highly shared sequence variants was a sequencing artifact. Immune exposure data for these donors was limited to CMV serostatus. In most subjects, TCR beta sequences reportedly gave accurate predictions of HLA-A and HLA-B alleles.

The PCR ran on 60 Vbeta and 13 Jbeta primers. Profiling relied on immunoSEQ multiplex PCR, and the TCRdb table lists in-frame clones only, not all of them. This table lists some 130,000 clones. A remark on this clone: What it recognizes is unknown.

The V call is TRBV27, the J call TRBJ2-7, with 8 bases lining up with TRBD2. Sequenced: PBMCs. The sequence was collected from a middle-aged woman in good health and CMV-seropositive. In DNA, the CDR3 is TGTGCCAGCAGTCCGGGGACTAGTCTGTACTTC. Protein sequence: CASSPGTSLYF.